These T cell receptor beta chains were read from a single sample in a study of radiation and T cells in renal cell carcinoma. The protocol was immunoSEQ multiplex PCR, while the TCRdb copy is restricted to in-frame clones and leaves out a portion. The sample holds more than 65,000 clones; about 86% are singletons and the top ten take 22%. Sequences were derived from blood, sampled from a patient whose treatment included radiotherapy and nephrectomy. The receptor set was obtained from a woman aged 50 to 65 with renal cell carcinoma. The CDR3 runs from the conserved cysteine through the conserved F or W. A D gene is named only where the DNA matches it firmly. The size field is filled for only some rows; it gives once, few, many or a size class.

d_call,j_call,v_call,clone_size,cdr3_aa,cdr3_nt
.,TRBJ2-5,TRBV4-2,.,CASSQDLGGGVGETQYF,TGTGCCAGCAGCCAAGATCTTGGTGGGGGAGTGGGGGAGACCCAGTACTTC
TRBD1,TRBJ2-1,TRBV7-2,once,CASSRTGNDNEQFF,TGTGCCAGCAGCAGGACAGGGAATGACAATGAGCAGTTCTTC
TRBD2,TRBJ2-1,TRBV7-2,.,CASSLVAGGPNEQFF,TGTGCCAGCAGCTTAGTAGCGGGAGGGCCTAATGAGCAGTTCTTC
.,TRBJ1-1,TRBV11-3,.,CASSPRGRMVDMNTEAFF,TGTGCCAGCAGCCCCCGCGGGCGTATGGTGGACATGAACACTGAAGCTTTCTTT
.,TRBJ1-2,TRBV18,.,CASSPTAADNYGYTF,TGTGCCAGCTCACCAACGGCAGCTGATAACTATGGCTACACCTTC
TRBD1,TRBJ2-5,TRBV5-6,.,CASSSTGQGQETQYF,TGTGCCAGCAGCTCCACAGGACAGGGCCAAGAGACCCAGTACTTC
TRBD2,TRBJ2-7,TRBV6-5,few,CASSYPRGGSSYEQYF,TGTGCCAGCAGTTACCCTCGGGGGGGAAGCTCCTACGAGCAGTACTTC
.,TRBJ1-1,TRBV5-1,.,CASSGTVNTEAFF,TGCGCCAGCAGCGGGACTGTGAACACTGAAGCTTTCTTT
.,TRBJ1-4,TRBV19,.,CASTDRPRPNEKLFF,TGTGCCAGTACGGACCGCCCGCGGCCGAATGAAAAACTGTTTTTT
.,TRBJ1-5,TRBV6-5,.,CASRNYGNQPQHF,TGTGCCAGCAGAAACTACGGAAATCAGCCCCAGCATTTT
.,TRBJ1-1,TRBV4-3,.,CASSQDYGVNTEAFF,TGCGCCAGCAGCCAAGATTACGGGGTGAACACTGAAGCTTTCTTT
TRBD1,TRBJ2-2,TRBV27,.,CASSLGQANTGELFF,TGTGCCAGCAGCCTAGGACAGGCGAACACCGGGGAGCTGTTTTTT
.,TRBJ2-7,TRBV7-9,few,CASSLKGLGYEQYF,TGTGCCAGCAGCTTAAAGGGACTGGGCTACGAGCAGTACTTC
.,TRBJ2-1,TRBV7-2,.,CASSLFGGNEQFF,TGTGCCAGCAGCTTATTTGGGGGCAATGAGCAGTTCTTC
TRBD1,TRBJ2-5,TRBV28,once,CASSPRQGALGETQYF,TGTGCCAGCAGTCCCCGACAGGGGGCGCTGGGAGAGACCCAGTACTTC
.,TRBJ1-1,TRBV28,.,CASSDPRVVAFF,TGTGCCAGCAGCGACCCCAGGGTTGTAGCTTTCTTT
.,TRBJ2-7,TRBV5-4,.,CASSLHGVEQYF,TGTGCCAGCAGTCTGCATGGGGTCGAGCAGTACTTC
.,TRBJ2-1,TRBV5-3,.,CARSSLGLTADNEQFF,TGTGCCAGAAGCTCCCTGGGCCTAACGGCAGACAATGAGCAGTTCTTC